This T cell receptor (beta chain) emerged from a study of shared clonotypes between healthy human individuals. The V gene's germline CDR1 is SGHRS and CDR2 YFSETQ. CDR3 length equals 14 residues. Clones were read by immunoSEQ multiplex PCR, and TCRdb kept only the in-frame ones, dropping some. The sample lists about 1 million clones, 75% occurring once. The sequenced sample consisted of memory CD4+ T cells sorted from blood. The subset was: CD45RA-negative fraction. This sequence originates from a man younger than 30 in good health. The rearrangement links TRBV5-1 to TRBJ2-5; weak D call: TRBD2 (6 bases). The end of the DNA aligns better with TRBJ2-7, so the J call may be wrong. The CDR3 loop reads CASSLGSSGYEQYF. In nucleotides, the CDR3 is TGCGCCAGCAGCTTGGGTAGTAGCGGCTACGAGCAGTACTTC.